These 6 T cell receptor beta chains share one sample of origin, sequenced in a study of T-cell memory formation after mild COVID-19. TCRdb reanalysed the 5' RACE reads using MiXCR and keeps one entry per CDR3 protein. The sample includes hundreds of thousands of distinct CDR3 sequences, approximately 21% of them seen just once. Sequenced sample: PBMCs or a T cell subset sorted from them (not recorded which). The origin of the receptors is an adult woman who had mild COVID-19 (a few samples of this study predate the infection). Cell type and time point are not known.

The chain recombines TRBV7-9 with TRBJ1-2, with no clear D. Germline V lookup: CDR1 SEHNR, CDR2 FQNEAQ (reference sequence). Trimming removed 0 bases from V and 8 bases from J, with 10 bases in between. The CDR3 spans 13 residues. CDR3 coding DNA: TGTGCCAGCAGCTTAGCTGGTTGGGAAGGCTACACCTTC. This gives the protein CASSLAGWEGYTF. Based on the CDR3 plus reference TRBV7-9 and TRBJ1-2, the full variable domain is DTGVSQNPRHKITKRGQNVTFRCDPISEHNRLYWYRQTLGQGPEFLTYFQNEAQLEKSRLLSDRFSAERPKGSFSTLEIQRTEQGDSAMYLCASSLAGWEGYTFGSGTRLTVV.

This clonotype has more than one count but fewer than ten. This chain uses TRBV29-1 with TRBJ1-3; D gene uncertain. The CDR3 is made up of 12 amino acids. With 7 bases removed from V and 0 bases from J, the gap between germline ends came to 7 bases. The germline CDR1 and CDR2 sequences are SQVTM and ANQGSEA. The CDR3 loop is CSAGDSGNTIYF. CDR3 coding DNA: TGCAGCGCCGGAGACTCTGGAAACACCATATATTTT.

The chain combines TRBV5-1 with TRBJ2-1; a possible D gene is TRBD2 (6 bases). Trimming took 3 bases from V and 9 from J, leaving 13 bases between them. CDR1 SGHRS and CDR2 YFSETQ come from the germline V gene. This CDR3 comprises 13 residues. The CDR3 here is CASSWVLGGEQFF. CDR3 bases: TGCGCCAGCAGCTGGGTCCTGGGGGGTGAGCAGTTCTTC.

This clonotype was counted only a few times. The chain combines TRBV20-1 with TRBJ1-6; D unresolved. This CDR3 is 14 amino acids long. CDR1 and CDR2 (germline): DFQATT, SNEGSKA (reference sequence). Trimming cost V 3 bases and J 7 bases, with 13 bases left between them. CDR3: CSARSALMNSPLHF. CDR3 bases: TGCAGTGCTAGGAGCGCGTTGATGAATTCACCCCTCCACTTT.

V usage is TRBV30 and J usage is TRBJ2-2, with 12 bases aligning to TRBD2. The ends lost 5 bases at V and 5 bases at J; junction bases unmatched: 3. Germline CDR1 and CDR2: GTSNPN and SVGIG (reference sequence). This CDR3 comprises 14 residues. The CDR3 loop is CAWRLAGDTGELFF. The CDR3 bases are TGTGCCTGGCGACTAGCGGGGGATACCGGGGAGCTGTTTTTT.

This clonotype was counted a few times. This sequence joins TRBV2 and TRBJ1-2; D unresolved. In germline, CDR1 is SNHLY, CDR2 FYNNEI. V lost 1 base and J lost 4, with 4 bases in between. CDR3 size: 12 residues. The CDR3 DNA sequence: TGTGCCAGCAGTGAAGACAGCTATGGCTACACCTTC. Protein product: CASSEDSYGYTF.